This entry lists 19 T cell receptor beta chains sequenced from one sample in a study of CD8+ T cells in alopecia areata. Treatment meaning: oral pan-JAK inhibitor, 5-10 mg twice daily. The sequencing template was cDNA reverse transcribed from extracted RNA. Produced via immunoSEQ multiplex PCR; TCRdb's table is partial and in-frame only. Of 200,000 or so clones in the sample, more than 45% were seen once. The sample was CD4+ T cells sorted from blood, taken at week 24, from a patient treated with tofacitinib. The receptors were gathered from a human donor with alopecia areata.

V usage is TRBV7-9 and J usage is TRBJ2-1; D uncertain. This CDR3 is built from 13 residues. V was clipped by 2 bases and J by 7 bases, with 9 bases between them. CDR1 is SEHNR and CDR2 is FQNEAQ in the germline V gene (reference sequence). The chain's CDR3 is CASSLLTGNEQFF. The CDR3 nucleotides are TGTGCCAGCAGCTTATTGACTGGAAATGAGCAGTTCTTC.

This clone appeared once. The chain recombines TRBV28 with TRBJ1-5, with 8 nucleotides matching TRBD1. From germline, CDR1 is MDHEN and CDR2 SYDVKM. CDR3 length: 15 residues. The V and J ends lost 6 bases and 1 base, in that order; junction bases with no gene match: 5. The CDR3 sequence: CASRRGQGSNQPQHF. The DNA of the CDR3 is TGTGCCAGCAGACGTGGACAGGGCAGCAATCAGCCCCAGCATTTT.

The gene calls are TRBV5-4 and TRBJ2-6, with D perhaps being TRBD1 or TRBD2 (7 bases each). The CDR3 covers 17 residues. The V gene lost 0 bases and the J gene lost 4 bases, with 14 bases spanning the gap. CDR1 and CDR2 from the germline V gene are SGHNT and YYREEE (reference sequence). DNA for the CDR3: TGTGCCAGCAGCTTGGACAGGGGAGGGGCCGGGGCCAACGTCCTGACTTTC. It yields the protein CASSLDRGGAGANVLTF.

J is TRBJ2-1 and V is TRBV30; no clear D. V lost 0 bases and J 0 bases, leaving 6 bases between the germline ends. CDR1 GTSNPN and CDR2 SVGIG come from the germline V gene (reference sequence). This CDR3 comprises 14 residues. The CDR3 reads CAWSVSSSYNEQFF. CDR3 bases: TGTGCCTGGAGTGTGTCGAGCTCCTACAATGAGCAGTTCTTC.

This clone was found a few times. The gene calls are TRBV14 and TRBJ2-1; 7 bases fit TRBD1. V was clipped by 4 bases and J by 8 bases; unmatched bases: 11. The germline V gene has CDR1 SGHDN and CDR2 FVKESK. This CDR3 has 15 amino acids. This chain's CDR3 is CASSPQGVPRDEQFF. For the CDR3, the DNA is TGTGCCAGCAGCCCCCAGGGGGTCCCTAGAGATGAGCAGTTCTTC.

This clone was detected a few times. The CDR3 DNA follows: TGTGCCAGCAGTGAACCGGGTGGCTACACCTTC. Amino acids: CASSEPGGYTF. The chain carries TRBV2 and TRBJ1-2; D is ambiguous. The germline V gene has CDR1 SNHLY and CDR2 FYNNEI. Trimming took 2 bases from V and 7 from J, leaving 5 bases between them. The CDR3 length is 11 residues.

In this sample, this clone turned up a few times. The chain recombines TRBV29-1 with TRBJ2-5, with unresolved D. This CDR3 comprises 12 residues. V lost 4 bases, J lost 1 base, and 7 bases lay in between. Germline V CDR1 and CDR2: SQVTM, ANQGSEA. The CDR3 loop is CSVAVSQETQYF. CDR3 DNA sequence: TGCAGCGTTGCGGTCAGCCAAGAGACCCAGTACTTC.

The chain links TRBV9 to TRBJ2-2, with a tentative D call TRBD1 (6 bases). The CDR3 is 16 amino acids. V lost 0 bases, J lost 4 bases, and 13 bases lay in between. Germline-derived CDR1 and CDR2 are SGDLS and YYNGEE. The CDR3 DNA follows: TGTGCCAGCAGCGTAGATGCAGGGGTGGTCACCGGGGAGCTGTTTTTT. This translates into CASSVDAGVVTGELFF. Combining the CDR3 with reference TRBV9 and TRBJ2-2 gives the whole variable domain DSGVTQTPKHLITATGQRVTLRCSPRSGDLSVYWYQQSLDQGLQFLIQYYNGEERAKGNILERFSAQQFPDLHSELNLSSLELGDSALYFCASSVDAGVVTGELFFGEGSRLTVL.

This clone was seen just once. This chain uses TRBV6-6 with TRBJ1-5, with a tentative D call TRBD1 (5 bases). Germline V gives CDR1 MNHNY, CDR2 SVGAGI (reference sequence). V dropped 0 bases and J dropped 0 bases, with 9 bases sitting between them. This CDR3 is 16 amino acids long. The CDR3: CASSYSTGGSNQPQHF. DNA for the CDR3: TGTGCCAGCAGTTACTCGACCGGGGGTAGCAATCAGCCCCAGCATTTT.

This sequence joins TRBV15 and TRBJ2-7; unclear D gene. The CDR3 has 15 amino acids. Germline V lookup: CDR1 LNHNV, CDR2 YYDKDF (reference sequence). V lost 5 bases and J 0 bases, leaving 14 bases between the germline ends. CDR3 region: CATSLISRYSYEQYF. As DNA, the CDR3 is TGTGCCACCAGCTTAATTAGCCGATACTCCTACGAGCAGTACTTC.

V is TRBV18 and J is TRBJ2-4; D call uncertain. Germline CDR1 KGHSH, CDR2 LQKENI. V lost 3 bases, J lost 2 bases, and 11 bases lay in between. The length of the CDR3 is 15 residues. CDR3: CASSPRDRPKNIQYF. The CDR3 DNA sequence: TGTGCCAGCTCACCCCGAGACCGCCCCAAAAACATTCAGTACTTC.

Notes on this clone: Mismatch with germline at one junction end may stem from a read error. V and J are TRBV9 and TRBJ2-7; 7 bases agree with TRBD2. The CDR3 length is 14 residues. Germline V CDR1 and CDR2: SGDLS, YYNGEE. For the CDR3, the DNA is TGTGCCGGCAGCGTGACTAGCAACTCCTACGAGCAGTACTTC. It codes for CAGSVTSNSYEQYF.

The rearrangement joins TRBV29-1 to TRBJ2-5; D not certain. The CDR3 contains 12 residues. Trimming pared 4 bases from V and 3 bases from J, leaving 9 bases between. Germline CDR1 is SQVTM and CDR2 is ANQGSEA. The CDR3 bases are TGCAGCGTTGGTGGCCAGAAAGAGACCCAGTACTTC. It specifies CSVGGQKETQYF.

This clone was detected a few times. This chain uses TRBV6-5 with TRBJ2-7, with 7 bases lining up with TRBD1. Germline V gene lookup returns CDR1 MNHEY and CDR2 SVGAGI. The CDR3 runs 13 residues. The trim removed 5 bases at V and 7 bases at J, leaving 8 bases unmatched. CDR3 sequence (DNA): TGTGCCAGCAGTCGGGACAGCACTTGGGAGCAGTACTTC. Protein sequence: CASSRDSTWEQYF.

This chain links TRBV29-1 with TRBJ2-5, with D maybe TRBD2 (7 bases). Germline V CDR1 and CDR2: SQVTM, ANQGSEA. Trimming shortened V by 7 bases and J by 5 bases, and 11 bases separated the two germline ends. CDR3 size: 11 residues. CDR3 sequence reads: CSGGGGETQYF. CDR3 coding DNA: TGCAGCGGTGGGGGGGGCGAGACCCAGTACTTC.

This chain joins TRBV6-6 and TRBJ1-2; D may be TRBD1 (6 bases). V was clipped by 0 bases and J by 6 bases, with 14 bases between them. CDR3 size: 15 residues. Germline V gives CDR1 MNHNY, CDR2 SVGAGI (reference sequence). CDR3 bases: TGTGCCAGCAGTTACTCGAGTTCACAGGGAGATGGCTACACCTTC. It codes for CASSYSSSQGDGYTF.

CDR3 residues: CAWGRSSYNEQFF. In DNA form, the CDR3 reads TGTGCCTGGGGACGGAGCTCCTACAATGAGCAGTTCTTC. This rearrangement joins TRBV30 to TRBJ2-1; D remains ambiguous. CDR1 is GTSNPN, CDR2 SVGIG, per germline (reference sequence). V lost 5 bases and J lost 0, with 8 bases in between. This CDR3 has 13 amino acids.

The chain has TRBV1 and TRBJ2-5; the tabulated D call, TRBD2, remains unverified against the DNA. TRBV1 is termed a pseudogene. This CDR3 has 15 residues. Here the CDR3 DNA reads TGCACCAGCAGCCAAGGCGTAGCGCCACAAGAGACCCAGTACTTC. Protein product: CTSSQGVAPQETQYF.

This clone was found a few times. J is TRBJ1-4 and V is TRBV28; D call uncertain. Trimming shortened V by 5 bases and J by 7 bases, and 14 bases separated the two germline ends. The CDR3 runs 14 residues. Looked up from germline, CDR1 is MDHEN and CDR2 is SYDVKM. This CDR3 reads CASSEDGKGEKLFF. The DNA of the CDR3 is TGTGCCAGCAGTGAGGACGGAAAGGGTGAAAAACTGTTTTTT.